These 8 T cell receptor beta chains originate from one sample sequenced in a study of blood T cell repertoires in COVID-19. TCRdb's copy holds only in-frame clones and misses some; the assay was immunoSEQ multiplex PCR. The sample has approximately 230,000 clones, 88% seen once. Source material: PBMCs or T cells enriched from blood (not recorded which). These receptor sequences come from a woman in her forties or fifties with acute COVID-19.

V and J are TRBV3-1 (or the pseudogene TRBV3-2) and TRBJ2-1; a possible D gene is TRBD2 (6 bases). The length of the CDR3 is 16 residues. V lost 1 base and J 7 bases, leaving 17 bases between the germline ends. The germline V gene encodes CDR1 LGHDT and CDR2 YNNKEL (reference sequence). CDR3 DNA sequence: TGTGCCAGCAGCCAAGGCCTTGTCGGGAGTGGGAATGAGCAGTTCTTC. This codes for CASSQGLVGSGNEQFF.

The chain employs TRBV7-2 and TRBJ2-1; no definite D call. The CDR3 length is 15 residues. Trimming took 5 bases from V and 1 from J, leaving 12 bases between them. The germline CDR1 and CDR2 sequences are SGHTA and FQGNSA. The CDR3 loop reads CASSQPLRSYNEQFF. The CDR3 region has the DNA TGTGCCAGCAGCCAACCACTCCGTTCCTACAATGAGCAGTTCTTC.

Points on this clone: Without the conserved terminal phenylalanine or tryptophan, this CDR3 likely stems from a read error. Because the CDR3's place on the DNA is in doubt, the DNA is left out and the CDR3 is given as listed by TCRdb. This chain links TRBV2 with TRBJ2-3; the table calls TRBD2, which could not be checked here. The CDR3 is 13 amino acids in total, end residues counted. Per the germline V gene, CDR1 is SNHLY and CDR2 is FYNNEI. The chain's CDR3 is CASSAGRIVGTKY.

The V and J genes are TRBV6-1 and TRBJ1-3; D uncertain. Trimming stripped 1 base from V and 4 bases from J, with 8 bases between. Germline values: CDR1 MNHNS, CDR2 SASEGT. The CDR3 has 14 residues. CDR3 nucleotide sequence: TGTGCCAGCAGTGAAGGGACTTCGGGAAACACCATATATTTT. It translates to CASSEGTSGNTIYF.

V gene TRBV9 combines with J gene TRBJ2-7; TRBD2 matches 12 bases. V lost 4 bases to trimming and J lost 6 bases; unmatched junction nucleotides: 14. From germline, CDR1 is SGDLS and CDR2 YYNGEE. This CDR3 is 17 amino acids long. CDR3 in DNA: TGTGCCAGCAGCCCCTACAGCCTAGCGGGAGGGCCTTCCGAGCAGTACTTC. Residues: CASSPYSLAGGPSEQYF.

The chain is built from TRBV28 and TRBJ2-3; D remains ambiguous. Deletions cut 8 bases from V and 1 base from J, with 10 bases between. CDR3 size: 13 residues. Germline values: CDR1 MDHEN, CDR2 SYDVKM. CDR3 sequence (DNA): TGTGCCAGCTCACAGCCCCGCACAGATACGCAGTATTTT. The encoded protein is CASSQPRTDTQYF.

The CDR3 DNA reads TGTGCCACCTCCCCGGGACTTAGCTACGAGCAGTACTTC. Translated, it gives CATSPGLSYEQYF. The chain uses TRBV11-1 and TRBJ2-7; possible D gene TRBD2, 6 bases. V lost 10 bases, J lost 3 bases, and 16 bases lay in between. Germline values: CDR1 SGHAT, CDR2 FQDESV (reference sequence). This CDR3 spans 13 amino acids.

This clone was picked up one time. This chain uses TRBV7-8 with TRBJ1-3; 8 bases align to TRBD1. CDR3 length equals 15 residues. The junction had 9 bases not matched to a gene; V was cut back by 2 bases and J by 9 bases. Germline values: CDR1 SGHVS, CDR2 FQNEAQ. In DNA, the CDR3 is TGTGCCAGCAGCTTATTAGGACAGGGAGAAGGCACCATATATTTT. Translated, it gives CASSLLGQGEGTIYF.